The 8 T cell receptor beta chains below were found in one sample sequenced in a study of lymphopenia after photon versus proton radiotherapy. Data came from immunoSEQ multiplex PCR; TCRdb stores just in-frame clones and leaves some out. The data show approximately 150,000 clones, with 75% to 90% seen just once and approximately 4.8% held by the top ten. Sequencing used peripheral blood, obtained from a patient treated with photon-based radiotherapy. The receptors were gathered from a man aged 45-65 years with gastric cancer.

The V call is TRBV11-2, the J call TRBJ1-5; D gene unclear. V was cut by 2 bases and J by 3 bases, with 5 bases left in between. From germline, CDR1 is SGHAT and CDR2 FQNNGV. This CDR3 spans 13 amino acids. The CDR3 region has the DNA TGTGCCAGCAGCTTAAGCTACAATCAGCCCCAGCATTTT. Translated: CASSLSYNQPQHF.

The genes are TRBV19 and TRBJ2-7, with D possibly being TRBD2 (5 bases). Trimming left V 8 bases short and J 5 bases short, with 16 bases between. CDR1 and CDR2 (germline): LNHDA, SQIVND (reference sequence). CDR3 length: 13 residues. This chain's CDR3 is CASALRGQDEQYF. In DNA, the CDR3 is TGTGCCAGTGCCTTGAGAGGGCAGGACGAGCAGTACTTC.

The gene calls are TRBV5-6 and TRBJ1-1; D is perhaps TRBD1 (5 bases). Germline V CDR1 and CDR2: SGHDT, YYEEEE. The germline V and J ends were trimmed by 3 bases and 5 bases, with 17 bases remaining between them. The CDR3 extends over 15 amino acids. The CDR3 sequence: CASSSRRRGGTEAFF. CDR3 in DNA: TGTGCCAGCAGCTCCAGACGGAGGGGTGGGACTGAAGCTTTCTTT.

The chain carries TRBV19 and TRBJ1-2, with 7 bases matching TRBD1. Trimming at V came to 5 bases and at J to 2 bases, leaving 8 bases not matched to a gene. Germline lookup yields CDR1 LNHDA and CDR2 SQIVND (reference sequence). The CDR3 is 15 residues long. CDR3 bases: TGTGCCAGTAGTCTCCAGGGGGGCGGGAACTATGGCTACACCTTC. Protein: CASSLQGGGNYGYTF.

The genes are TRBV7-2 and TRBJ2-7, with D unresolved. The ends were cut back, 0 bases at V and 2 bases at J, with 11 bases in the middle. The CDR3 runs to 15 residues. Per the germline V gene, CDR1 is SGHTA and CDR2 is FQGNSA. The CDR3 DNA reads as TGTGCCAGCAGCTTAGCGACCGAAGGAGCCTACGAGCAGTACTTC. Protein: CASSLATEGAYEQYF.

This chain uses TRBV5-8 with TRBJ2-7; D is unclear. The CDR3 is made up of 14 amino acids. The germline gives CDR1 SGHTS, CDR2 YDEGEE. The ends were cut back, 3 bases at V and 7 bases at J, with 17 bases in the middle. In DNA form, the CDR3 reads TGTGCCAGCAGCTCATACTCTCTTTTGAAAGAGCAGTACTTC. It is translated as CASSSYSLLKEQYF.

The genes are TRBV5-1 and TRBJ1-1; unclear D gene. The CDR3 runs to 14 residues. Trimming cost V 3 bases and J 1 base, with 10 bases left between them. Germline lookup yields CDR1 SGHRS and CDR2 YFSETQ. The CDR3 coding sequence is TGCGCCAGCAGCTCCCAATCATCGAACACTGAAGCTTTCTTT. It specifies CASSSQSSNTEAFF.

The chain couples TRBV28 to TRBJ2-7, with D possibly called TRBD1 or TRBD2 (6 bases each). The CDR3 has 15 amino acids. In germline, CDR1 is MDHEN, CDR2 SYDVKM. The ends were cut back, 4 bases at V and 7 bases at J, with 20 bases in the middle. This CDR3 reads CASSSSTGASKEQYF. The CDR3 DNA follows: TGTGCCAGCAGTTCCTCGACGGGGGCTTCGAAAGAGCAGTACTTC.